The 10 T cell receptor beta chains presented below share a single source sample, sequenced in a study of OX40 agonist ivuxolimab in advanced cancers. Sequenced by immunoSEQ multiplex PCR; TCRdb stores in-frame clones only, minus some. The table lists 77,000 or so clones, 75% to 90% of them singletons, with less than 0.55% in the top ten. The input for sequencing was CD4+ or CD8+ T cells sorted from blood, taken in a trial of the OX40 agonist ivuxolimab. These receptors originate from an adult with an advanced solid tumor such as melanoma, head and neck, liver or kidney cancer.

The V gene is TRBV5-1, the J gene TRBJ2-5; maybe TRBD1 (6 bases). Germline CDR1 SGHRS, CDR2 YFSETQ. CDR3 length equals 13 residues. V lost 3 bases to trimming and J lost 5 bases, with 11 bases between them. In DNA, the CDR3 is TGCGCCAGCAGCTCGGACAGCCGCGAGACCCAGTACTTC. Translation: CASSSDSRETQYF.

V gene TRBV5-1 combines with J gene TRBJ1-2; D perhaps matches TRBD1 (5 bases). The germline V gene encodes CDR1 SGHRS and CDR2 YFSETQ. This CDR3 has 14 residues. Trimming took 1 base from V and 2 from J, leaving 9 bases between them. The CDR3 region has the DNA TGCGCCAGCAGCTTGAATGGGGGGAACTATGGCTACACCTTC. Amino acid sequence: CASSLNGGNYGYTF.

The chain uses TRBV14 and TRBJ1-1, with a tentative D call TRBD1 (5 bases). Between the trimmed V and J ends, which lost 1 base and 6 bases, there was a span of 15 bases. This CDR3 is 15 amino acids long. Germline loops: CDR1 SGHDN, CDR2 FVKESK. In DNA form, the CDR3 reads TGTGCCAGCAGCCAAGCTTTGGTAGGGGCCCCTGAAGCTTTCTTT. Protein product: CASSQALVGAPEAFF.

V and J are TRBV19 and TRBJ2-7, with 7 bases identical to TRBD1. Germline CDR1 is LNHDA and CDR2 is SQIVND (reference sequence). Unmatched junction bases numbered 17, after V lost 4 bases and J lost 5 bases. This CDR3 contains 17 residues. The CDR3 reads CASSNSNGQDFSHEQYF. CDR3 nucleotides: TGTGCCAGTAGTAATTCAAATGGACAGGATTTTTCTCACGAGCAGTACTTC.

The rearrangement uses TRBV9 and TRBJ2-7; D unclear. This CDR3 has 14 amino acids. V was trimmed by 4 bases and J by 2 bases, leaving 13 bases between them. Germline V gene sequence: CDR1 SGDLS, CDR2 YYNGEE. The CDR3 DNA sequence: TGTGCCAGCAGCCCCAGGACGGCAACCTACGAGCAGTACTTC. It translates to CASSPRTATYEQYF.

Comment on this clone: The junction shows a germline mismatch at one end, possibly a read error. The rearrangement joins TRBV19 to TRBJ1-1, with 8 bases identical to TRBD1. CDR1 is LNHDA, CDR2 SQIVND, per germline (reference sequence). The length of the CDR3 is 16 residues. The CDR3 nucleotides read TGTGCCAGTACCTCAGCCTCCAGGGGGCTGAATACTGAAGCTTTCTTT. Its translation: CASTSASRGLNTEAFF.

The rearrangement links TRBV27 to TRBJ1-2, with 8 nucleotides matching TRBD1. CDR1 and CDR2 (germline): MNHEY, SMNVEV (reference sequence). This CDR3 is built from 14 residues. With 4 bases clipped from V and 5 bases from J, the junction kept 6 bases outside the gene matches. The CDR3 nucleotides read TGTGCCAGCAGTTCGGCCGGGACAGGATATGGCTACACCTTC. Encoded protein: CASSSAGTGYGYTF.

The chain carries TRBV11-3 and TRBJ2-2; the D gene is possibly TRBD1 (5 bases). From germline, CDR1 is SGHNT and CDR2 YENEEA. V dropped 1 base and J dropped 0 bases, with 6 bases sitting between them. There are 15 residues in the CDR3. The CDR3 DNA is TGTGCCAGCAGCTTAGGACAGTCGAACACCGGGGAGCTGTTTTTT. Its translation is CASSLGQSNTGELFF.

This clone was counted a single time. The DNA for the CDR3 is TGTGCCAGCAGCTACGGGGGCCTAAGCACAGATACGCAGTATTTT. This encodes CASSYGGLSTDTQYF. This chain connects TRBV11-3 to TRBJ2-3, with D perhaps being TRBD1 or TRBD2 (6 bases each). There are 15 residues in the CDR3. V lost 4 bases and J 0 bases, leaving 11 bases between the germline ends. Germline V gene lookup returns CDR1 SGHNT and CDR2 YENEEA.

The chain couples TRBV6-6 to TRBJ1-6, with 9 bases fitting TRBD1. The CDR3 runs to 16 residues. Trimming took 6 bases from V and 9 from J; bases not matched to a gene: 12. Germline V gene lookup returns CDR1 MNHNY and CDR2 SVGAGI (reference sequence). CDR3 DNA: TGTGCCAGCAGACGGGATCAGGACAGGGGAACTTCACCCCTCCACTTT. Its translation: CASRRDQDRGTSPLHF.